The 28 T cell receptor beta chains in this list originate from one sample, sequenced in a study of blood T cell repertoires in COVID-19. The protocol was immunoSEQ multiplex PCR, while the TCRdb copy is restricted to in-frame clones and leaves out a portion. Here the sample spans roughly 410,000 clones, 89% being singletons. Material: peripheral blood. The receptor set was obtained from a woman in her thirties or forties with COVID-19, enrolled during active disease.

The rearrangement joins TRBV6-2 or TRBV6-3 to TRBJ2-5, with 10 bases that match TRBD2. Germline values: CDR1 MNHEY, CDR2 SVGEGT. V was clipped by 4 bases and J by 4 bases; unmatched bases: 9. The length of the CDR3 is 16 residues. CDR3 sequence reads: CASSSNSGGISETQYF. DNA for the CDR3: TGTGCCAGCAGTTCTAATAGCGGGGGGATTTCAGAGACCCAGTACTTC.

V usage is TRBV28 and J usage is TRBJ2-1; 10 bases fit TRBD1. The CDR3 contains 16 residues. The V gene's germline CDR1 is MDHEN and CDR2 SYDVKM. The V and J ends lost 5 bases and 4 bases, in that order; junction bases with no gene match: 8. In nucleotides, the CDR3 is TGTGCCAGCAGTCCCTTCGGACAGGGGGGGTACAATGAGCAGTTCTTC. Its translation: CASSPFGQGGYNEQFF.

The chain uses TRBV18 and TRBJ1-5, with 8 bases aligning to TRBD1. The J segment lost 3 bases and the V segment lost 3 bases, leaving 1 base of the junction unmatched. The germline V gene encodes CDR1 KGHSH and CDR2 LQKENI. The CDR3 runs 14 residues. As DNA, the CDR3 is TGTGCCAGCTCACCGGACAGGGTCAATCAGCCCCAGCATTTT. Its translation is CASSPDRVNQPQHF.

This clone occurred a few times. The V gene is TRBV6-6, the J gene TRBJ1-5; a possible D gene is TRBD1 (5 bases). The CDR3 consists of 14 residues. With 0 bases removed from V and 7 bases from J, the gap between germline ends came to 10 bases. Germline loops: CDR1 MNHNY, CDR2 SVGAGI (reference sequence). As DNA, the CDR3 is TGTGCCAGCAGTTACTCCCAGGGCCTCCAGCCCCAGCATTTT. Residues: CASSYSQGLQPQHF.

This CDR3 reads CASSQDTGNTEAFF. In DNA form, the CDR3 reads TGCGCCAGCAGCCAAGATACCGGGAACACTGAAGCTTTCTTT. The genes are TRBV4-3 and TRBJ1-1, with D hard to call. Germline V CDR1 and CDR2: LGHNA, YSLEER. The CDR3 is 14 residues long. Trimming stripped 0 bases from V and 1 base from J, with 6 bases between.

This rearrangement joins TRBV28 to TRBJ1-2; 8 bases agree with TRBD1. After removal of 4 bases from V and 7 bases from J, the junction contained 2 bases not matched to a gene. CDR1 is MDHEN, CDR2 SYDVKM, per germline. The CDR3 has 12 residues. The CDR3 region has the DNA TGTGCCAGCAGTTCGGACAGGGTTGGCTACACCTTC. This encodes CASSSDRVGYTF.

This sequence joins TRBV7-2 and TRBJ1-5, with D maybe TRBD1 (5 bases). Germline lookup yields CDR1 SGHTA and CDR2 FQGNSA. V was pared by 4 bases and J by 1 base, with 14 bases between. CDR3 length equals 16 residues. In DNA, the CDR3 is TGTGCCAGCAGCTGGGGGAGGGCCGACAGCAATCAGCCCCAGCATTTT. Translating gives CASSWGRADSNQPQHF.

This rearrangement joins TRBV30 to TRBJ2-6; D perhaps matches TRBD2 (6 bases). V gave up 3 bases and J gave up 1 base, with 7 bases separating them. CDR3 size: 14 residues. Germline-derived CDR1 and CDR2 are GTSNPN and SVGIG (reference sequence). Here the CDR3 reads CAWSGTSGANVLTF. The CDR3 region has the DNA TGTGCCTGGAGCGGGACTTCTGGGGCCAACGTCCTGACTTTC.

This chain connects TRBV10-3 to TRBJ1-3; 7 nucleotides align to TRBD1. The CDR3 length is 13 residues. CDR1 is ENHRY, CDR2 SYGVKD, per germline. V dropped 10 bases and J dropped 4; count of bases not matched to a gene: 7. CDR3 sequence reads: CASVRDSGNTIYF. CDR3 DNA: TGTGCCAGCGTCCGGGACAGCGGAAACACCATATATTTT.

The chain combines TRBV28 with TRBJ2-5, with D possibly TRBD2 on 6 matching bases. The CDR3 sequence is 16 residues long. Per the germline V gene, CDR1 is MDHEN and CDR2 is SYDVKM. Trimming removed 8 bases from V and 2 bases from J, with 21 bases in between. The DNA for the CDR3 is TGTGCCAGCCATTTAGGCATCCGGGGAGGTCAAGAGACCCAGTACTTC. Its translation: CASHLGIRGGQETQYF. Variable domain in full (rest from reference TRBV28 and TRBJ2-5): DVKVTQSSRYLVKRTGEKVFLECVQDMDHENMFWYRQDPGLGLRLIYFSYDVKMKEKGDIPEGYSVSREKKERFSLILESASTNQTSMYLCASHLGIRGGQETQYFGPGTRLLVL.

This chain joins TRBV9 and TRBJ1-3; possibly TRBD1 for D (5 bases). The CDR3 consists of 16 residues. Germline V gene lookup returns CDR1 SGDLS and CDR2 YYNGEE. The ends were cut back, 1 base at V and 0 bases at J, with 11 bases in the middle. As DNA, the CDR3 is TGTGCCAGCAGCGTATCTCAGGGTCCCTCTGGAAACACCATATATTTT. It translates to CASSVSQGPSGNTIYF.

This clone was recorded only once. This chain links TRBV5-5 with TRBJ1-5, with 9 bases identical to TRBD1. The CDR3 extends over 16 amino acids. From germline, CDR1 is SGHKS and CDR2 YYEKEE (reference sequence). V trimming: 5 bases; J trimming: 4 bases; junction bases outside the gene matches: 10. This CDR3 reads CASRRDTGTGNQPQHF. CDR3 sequence (DNA): TGTGCCAGCAGAAGGGACACCGGGACAGGGAATCAGCCCCAGCATTTT.

The chain uses TRBV9 and TRBJ1-1; tentatively, D is TRBD1 (5 bases). Germline CDR1 reads SGDLS; CDR2 reads YYNGEE. V lost 0 bases and J 0 bases, leaving 18 bases between the germline ends. This CDR3 contains 18 residues. Written as DNA, the CDR3 is TGTGCCAGCAGCGTAGCTACGGGGGGGTCAAACATGAACACTGAAGCTTTCTTT. Translation gives CASSVATGGSNMNTEAFF.

This chain connects TRBV19 to TRBJ2-7; 13 bases agree with TRBD2. V gave up 8 bases and J gave up 6 bases; unmatched junction bases: 7. The CDR3 totals 14 residues. Germline V gives CDR1 LNHDA, CDR2 SQIVND (reference sequence). The CDR3 region is CASGKGTSGVEQYF. CDR3 DNA: TGTGCCAGTGGAAAAGGGACTAGCGGGGTCGAGCAGTACTTC.

The genes are TRBV18 and TRBJ2-1, with D perhaps TRBD1 (6 bases). Germline V gives CDR1 KGHSH, CDR2 LQKENI. This CDR3 region has 19 residues. Trimming removed 2 bases at V and 2 bases at J, with 22 bases between. CDR3 in DNA: TGTGCCAGCTCACCAATCCTCCAGTCAGGACAGCTTGCCTACAATGAGCAGTTCTTC. Translation: CASSPILQSGQLAYNEQFF.

The chain joins TRBV29-1 to TRBJ2-1; 10 bases map to TRBD2. CDR3 length: 16 residues. The germline V gene encodes CDR1 SQVTM and CDR2 ANQGSEA. V trimming: 4 bases; J trimming: 9 bases; junction bases outside the gene matches: 15. The CDR3 region is CSVAETLGLALSEQFF. The CDR3 nucleotides read TGCAGCGTTGCCGAGACCTTGGGACTAGCGTTAAGTGAGCAGTTCTTC.

The J gene is TRBJ1-1, the V gene TRBV30; no reliable D call. CDR1 is GTSNPN and CDR2 is SVGIG in the germline V gene (reference sequence). Trimming pared 2 bases from V and 1 base from J, leaving 8 bases between. The CDR3 extends over 13 amino acids. The DNA of the CDR3 is TGTGCCTGGAGTAGCAGACAGAACACTGAAGCTTTCTTT. As protein: CAWSSRQNTEAFF.

This clone appeared once. V gene TRBV3-1 (or the pseudogene TRBV3-2) combines with J gene TRBJ2-7; D call uncertain. Trimming stripped 3 bases from V and 1 base from J, with 4 bases between. The CDR3 consists of 12 residues. CDR1 and CDR2 from the germline V gene are LGHDT and YNNKEL (reference sequence). As DNA, the CDR3 is TGTGCCAGCAGCCAGTCGTCCTACGAGCAGTACTTC. It translates to CASSQSSYEQYF.

The gene calls are TRBV5-1 and TRBJ2-7, with unresolved D. The V gene lost 0 bases and the J gene lost 0 bases, with 7 bases spanning the gap. Germline CDR1 SGHRS, CDR2 YFSETQ. This CDR3 is built from 14 residues. The CDR3 bases are TGCGCCAGCAGCTTGGGGTCAGTCTCCTACGAGCAGTACTTC. It translates to CASSLGSVSYEQYF.

In its sample, this clone was seen many times. The V gene is TRBV28, the J gene TRBJ1-2; weak D call: TRBD1 (6 bases). This CDR3 region has 16 residues. With 7 bases removed from V and 4 bases from J, the gap between germline ends came to 22 bases. The germline CDR1 and CDR2 sequences are MDHEN and SYDVKM. The CDR3 sequence is CASIQPGDTRSYGYTF. CDR3 DNA sequence: TGTGCCAGCATCCAGCCCGGGGACACACGGAGCTATGGCTACACCTTC.

The rearrangement uses TRBV9 and TRBJ1-6; D is undetermined. V gave up 0 bases and J gave up 0 bases, with 10 bases separating them. Per the germline V gene, CDR1 is SGDLS and CDR2 is YYNGEE. This CDR3 contains 17 residues. The CDR3 region is CASSVADISSYNSPLHF. As DNA, the CDR3 is TGTGCCAGCAGCGTAGCCGACATTAGCTCCTATAATTCACCCCTCCACTTT. The entire variable domain, with the rest obtained from reference TRBV9 and TRBJ1-6, is as follows: DSGVTQTPKHLITATGQRVTLRCSPRSGDLSVYWYQQSLDQGLQFLIQYYNGEERAKGNILERFSAQQFPDLHSELNLSSLELGDSALYFCASSVADISSYNSPLHFGNGTRLTVT.

This clone was observed once. J is TRBJ2-2 and V is TRBV19, with 11 bases identical to TRBD1. The CDR3 runs 15 residues. J gave up 5 bases and V 10 bases, and 9 bases lay outside the gene matches. Germline V CDR1 and CDR2: LNHDA, SQIVND (reference sequence). The CDR3 nucleotides read TGTGCCACCTCAGGGACAGGGGGTTGGACCGGGGAGCTGTTTTTT. Its protein product is CATSGTGGWTGELFF.

The chain links TRBV28 to TRBJ1-2, with TRBD1 as a possible D gene (5 bases). Trimming removed 6 bases from V and 2 bases from J, with 16 bases in between. The CDR3 length is 15 residues. Germline lookup yields CDR1 MDHEN and CDR2 SYDVKM. Here the CDR3 DNA reads TGTGCCAGCAGCTCCTTAGGGGCGTCGAACTATGGCTACACCTTC. It yields the protein CASSSLGASNYGYTF.

The V and J genes are TRBV28 and TRBJ1-2; D gene uncertain. Germline V CDR1 and CDR2: MDHEN, SYDVKM. CDR3 size: 13 residues. Trimming took 2 bases from V and 5 from J, leaving 9 bases between them. As DNA, the CDR3 is TGTGCCAGCAGTTTACTCCAGGCATATGGCTACACCTTC. This gives the protein CASSLLQAYGYTF.

The chain joins TRBV18 to TRBJ2-7; D remains unclear. Trimming took 3 bases from V and 0 from J, leaving 6 bases between them. Looked up from germline, CDR1 is KGHSH and CDR2 is LQKENI. The CDR3 is 13 amino acids. CDR3 coding DNA: TGTGCCAGCTCACCCCGGAGCTCCTACGAGCAGTACTTC. It is translated as CASSPRSSYEQYF.

J is TRBJ2-7 and V is TRBV3-1 (or the pseudogene TRBV3-2), with a weak D call TRBD1 (6 bases). V lost 2 bases, J lost 2 bases, and 10 bases lay in between. CDR3 length equals 14 residues. Germline CDR1 reads LGHDT; CDR2 reads YNNKEL (reference sequence). CDR3 DNA: TGTGCCAGCAGCCAACTCGGGGACACCTACGAGCAGTACTTC. Translation gives CASSQLGDTYEQYF.

The chain recombines TRBV4-2 with TRBJ2-1; 12 bases match TRBD2. Germline V gene data show CDR1 as LGHNA and CDR2 as YNFKEQ. J gave up 6 bases and V 1 base, and 1 base lay outside the gene matches. The CDR3 length is 15 residues. The DNA for the CDR3 is TGTGCCAGCAGCCAAGCTAGCGGGGGGGGCAATGAGCAGTTCTTC. Protein product: CASSQASGGGNEQFF.

This clone showed up just once. V and J are TRBV3-1 (or the pseudogene TRBV3-2) and TRBJ2-3; 8 bases map to TRBD2. V lost 0 bases and J lost 2; bases outside the gene matches: 7. The CDR3 contains 17 residues. CDR1 is LGHDT, CDR2 YNNKEL, per germline (reference sequence). The CDR3 reads CASSQDFSGTNTDTQYF. The CDR3 coding sequence is TGTGCCAGCAGCCAAGACTTTAGCGGGACCAACACAGATACGCAGTATTTT.